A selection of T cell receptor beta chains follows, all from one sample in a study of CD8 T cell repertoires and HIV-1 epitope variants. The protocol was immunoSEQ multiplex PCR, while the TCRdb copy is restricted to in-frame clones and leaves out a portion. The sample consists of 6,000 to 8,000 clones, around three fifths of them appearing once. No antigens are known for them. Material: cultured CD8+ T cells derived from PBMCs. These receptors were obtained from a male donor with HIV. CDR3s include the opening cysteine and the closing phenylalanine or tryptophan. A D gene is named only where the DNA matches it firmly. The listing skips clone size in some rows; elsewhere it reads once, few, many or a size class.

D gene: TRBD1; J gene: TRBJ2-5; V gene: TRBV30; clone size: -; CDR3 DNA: TGTGCCTGGAGTCACGACATTACAGGGGGAGAGACCCAGTACTTC; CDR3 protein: CAWSHDITGGETQYF
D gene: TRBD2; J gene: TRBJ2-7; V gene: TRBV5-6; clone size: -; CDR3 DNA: TGTGCCAGCAGCTTGCCTAGCGGGGGGTCCGTATTCTACGAGCAGTACTTC; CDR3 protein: CASSLPSGGSVFYEQYF
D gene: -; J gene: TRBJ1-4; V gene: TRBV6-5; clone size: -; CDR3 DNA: TGTGCCAGCGCGGACGGCACTAATGAAAAACTGTTTTTT; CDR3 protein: CASADGTNEKLFF
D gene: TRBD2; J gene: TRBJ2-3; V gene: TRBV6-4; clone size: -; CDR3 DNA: TGTGCCAGCAGTGACGGGACTAGCGGCACAGATACGCAGTATTTT; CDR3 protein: CASSDGTSGTDTQYF
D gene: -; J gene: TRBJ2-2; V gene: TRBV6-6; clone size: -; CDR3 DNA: TGTGCCAGCAATCCGACTCACCCGAACACCGGGGAGCTGTTTTTT; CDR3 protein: CASNPTHPNTGELFF
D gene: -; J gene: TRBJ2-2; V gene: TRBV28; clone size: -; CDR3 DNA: TGTGCCAGCAGTTTACGAGAGGACAGATCTTACACCGGGGAGCTGTTTTTT; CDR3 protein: CASSLREDRSYTGELFF
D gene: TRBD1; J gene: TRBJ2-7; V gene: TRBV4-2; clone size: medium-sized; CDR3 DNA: TGTGCCAGCAGCCAAACAGGGGTCAACGAGCAGTACTTC; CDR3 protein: CASSQTGVNEQYF
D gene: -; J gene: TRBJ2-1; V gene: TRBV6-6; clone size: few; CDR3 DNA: TGTGCCAGCAGTGACGCCGGTCCCCTCGATGAGCAGTTCTTC; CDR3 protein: CASSDAGPLDEQFF
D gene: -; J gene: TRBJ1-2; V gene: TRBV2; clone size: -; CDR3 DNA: TGTGCCAGCAGTGAAGGGGTTGGACCTAACTATGGCTACACCTTC; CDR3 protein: CASSEGVGPNYGYTF
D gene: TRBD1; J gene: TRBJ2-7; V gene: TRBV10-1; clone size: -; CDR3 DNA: TGCGCCAGCAGTGCGCAGGGGGTCAACGAGCAGTACTTC; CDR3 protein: CASSAQGVNEQYF
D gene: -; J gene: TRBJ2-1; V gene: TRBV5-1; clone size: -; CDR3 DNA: TGCGCCAGCAGCTTGGGACCGGCCAGGTCAGAGGTCAATGAGCAGTTCTTC; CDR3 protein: CASSLGPARSEVNEQFF
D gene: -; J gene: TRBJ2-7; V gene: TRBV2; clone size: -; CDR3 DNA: TGTGCCAGCAGTGGAAGGGGGACACTGTACGAGCAGTACTTC; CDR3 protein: CASSGRGTLYEQYF
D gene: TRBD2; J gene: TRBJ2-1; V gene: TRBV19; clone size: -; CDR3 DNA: TGTGCCAGTAGTATCGATAGGACTAGCGAATCTTTTGGCTACAATGAGCAGTTCTTC; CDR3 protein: CASSIDRTSESFGYNEQFF
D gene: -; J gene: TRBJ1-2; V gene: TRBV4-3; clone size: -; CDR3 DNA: TGCGCCAGCAGCCAAGACGGGACTATGTATGGCTACACCTTC; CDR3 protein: CASSQDGTMYGYTF
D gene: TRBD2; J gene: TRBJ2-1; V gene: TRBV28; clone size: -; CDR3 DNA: TGTTCGAGCACCCAGCGGGAGCAGTACAATGAGCAGTTCTTC; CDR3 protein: CSSTQREQYNEQFF
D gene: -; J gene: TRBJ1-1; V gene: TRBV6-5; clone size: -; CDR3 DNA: TGTGCCAGCAGACCACAGGGCAACACTGAAGCTTTCTTT; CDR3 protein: CASRPQGNTEAFF
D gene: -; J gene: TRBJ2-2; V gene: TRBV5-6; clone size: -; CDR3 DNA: TGTGCCAGCAGCTTCGAACCGTGGGAGGCCACCGGGGAGCTGTTTTTT; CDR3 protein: CASSFEPWEATGELFF
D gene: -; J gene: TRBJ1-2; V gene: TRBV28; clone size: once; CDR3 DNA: TGTGCCAGCAGTTTCCCCGCGGGAGATAACTATGGCTACACCTTC; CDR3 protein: CASSFPAGDNYGYTF
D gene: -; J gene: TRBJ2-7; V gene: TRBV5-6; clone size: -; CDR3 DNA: TGTGCCAGCAGCTTGGGGAGCTCCTACGAGCAGTACTTC; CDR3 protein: CASSLGSSYEQYF
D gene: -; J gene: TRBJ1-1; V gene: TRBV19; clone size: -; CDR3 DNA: TGTGCCAGTACCCCCCGCCAGCTAAGTGAAGCTTTCTTT; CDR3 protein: CASTPRQLSEAFF
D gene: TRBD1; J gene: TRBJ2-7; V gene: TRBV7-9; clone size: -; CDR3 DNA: TGTGCCAGCAGCTTAGTCCCGGACAGGGGCTACGAGCAGTACTTC; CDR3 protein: CASSLVPDRGYEQYF
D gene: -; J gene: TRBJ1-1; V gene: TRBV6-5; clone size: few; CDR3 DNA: TGTGCCAGCAGTTACGGGGGAACTGAAGCTTTCTTT; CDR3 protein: CASSYGGTEAFF
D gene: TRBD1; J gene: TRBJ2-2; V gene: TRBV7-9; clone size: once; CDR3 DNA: TGTGCCAGCAGCTTATTCAGCTGGGGTGCAGGGGGCTTCGGGGAGCTGTTTTTT; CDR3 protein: CASSLFSWGAGGFGELFF
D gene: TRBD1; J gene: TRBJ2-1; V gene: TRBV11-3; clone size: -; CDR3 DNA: TGTGCCAGCAGCTCGGACAGGGATGAGCAGTTCTTC; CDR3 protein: CASSSDRDEQFF
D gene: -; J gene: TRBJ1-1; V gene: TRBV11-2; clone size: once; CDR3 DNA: TGTGCCAGCAGCTTAGGGTATGGGAACACTGAAGCTTTCTTT; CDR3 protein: CASSLGYGNTEAFF
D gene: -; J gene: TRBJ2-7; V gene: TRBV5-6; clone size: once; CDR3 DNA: TGTGCCAGCAGCTTTGCCCCTTGGGGCACCTCCTACGAGCAGTACTTC; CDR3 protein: CASSFAPWGTSYEQYF
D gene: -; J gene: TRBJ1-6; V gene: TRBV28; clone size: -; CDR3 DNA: TGTGCCAGCAGTTTAGTGGGCGGGGATAATTCACCCCTCCACTTT; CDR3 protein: CASSLVGGDNSPLHF
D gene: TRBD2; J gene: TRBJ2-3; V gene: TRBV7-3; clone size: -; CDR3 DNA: TGTGCCAGCGTGACTAGCGGGGTAGATACGCAGTATTTT; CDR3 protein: CASVTSGVDTQYF
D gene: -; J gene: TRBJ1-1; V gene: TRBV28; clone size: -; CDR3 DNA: TGTGCCAGCAGTTCCGGGCCCCCTAGGCACTCGAACACTGAAGCTTTCTTT; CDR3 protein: CASSSGPPRHSNTEAFF
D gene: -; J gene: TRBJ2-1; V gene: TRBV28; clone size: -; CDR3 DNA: TGTGCCAGCAGAGAAGGGTCATCCGGACTCTATGAGCAGTTCTTC; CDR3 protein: CASREGSSGLYEQFF
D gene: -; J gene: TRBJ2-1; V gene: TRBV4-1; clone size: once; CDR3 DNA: TGCGCCAGCAGCCACTATGAAGATAGAGAGCAGTTCTTC; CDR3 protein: CASSHYEDREQFF
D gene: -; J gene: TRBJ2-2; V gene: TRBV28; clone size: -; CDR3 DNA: TGTGCCAGCAGTTTTCCCGGGACGTTCGCGAACACCGGGGAGCTGTTTTTT; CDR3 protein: CASSFPGTFANTGELFF
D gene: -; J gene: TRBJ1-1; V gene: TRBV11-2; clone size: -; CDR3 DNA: TGTGCCAGCAGCATGGACTTGAACACTGAAGCTTTCTTT; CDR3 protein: CASSMDLNTEAFF
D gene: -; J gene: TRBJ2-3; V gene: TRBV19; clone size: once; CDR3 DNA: TGTGCCAGTAGTCACGGGATCACAGATACGCAGTATTTT; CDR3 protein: CASSHGITDTQYF
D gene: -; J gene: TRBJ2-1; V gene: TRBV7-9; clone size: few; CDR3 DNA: TGTGCCAGCAGGTCAGGGCTCGACGGAGAGCAGTTCTTC; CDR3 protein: CASRSGLDGEQFF
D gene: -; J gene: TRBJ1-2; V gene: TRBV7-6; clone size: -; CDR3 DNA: TGTGCCAGCAGCCCCCGGGGGCCCTATGGCTACACCTTC; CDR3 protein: CASSPRGPYGYTF
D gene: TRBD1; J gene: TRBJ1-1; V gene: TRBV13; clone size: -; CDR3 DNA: TGTGCCAGCAGCCTCGGGACAGGGCTTACAGAAGCTTTCTTT; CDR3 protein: CASSLGTGLTEAFF
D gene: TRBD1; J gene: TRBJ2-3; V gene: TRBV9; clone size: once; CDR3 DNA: TGTGCCAGCAGCGTAGCAGGGGGCGCCGGCACAGATACGCAGTATTTT; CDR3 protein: CASSVAGGAGTDTQYF
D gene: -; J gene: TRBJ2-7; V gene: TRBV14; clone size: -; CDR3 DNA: TGTGCCAGCAGCCAAGTGGTCAGCTACGAGCAGTACTTC; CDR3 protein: CASSQVVSYEQYF
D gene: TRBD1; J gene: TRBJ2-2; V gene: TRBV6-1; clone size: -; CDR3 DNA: TGTGCCAGCAGTGATTCGGGACAGGGTTTATGGGAGCTGTTTTTT; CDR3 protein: CASSDSGQGLWELFF
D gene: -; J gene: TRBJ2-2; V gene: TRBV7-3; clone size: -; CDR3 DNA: TGTGCCAGCAGCTCGGACAGGAACACCGGGGAGCTGTTTTTT; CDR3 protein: CASSSDRNTGELFF
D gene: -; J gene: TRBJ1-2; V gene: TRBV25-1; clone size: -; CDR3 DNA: TGTGCCAGCAGACTTACGGGGGGGGGTGGCTACACCTTC; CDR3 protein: CASRLTGGGGYTF
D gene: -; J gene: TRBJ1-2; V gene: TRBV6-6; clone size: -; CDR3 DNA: TGTGCCAGCAGTTACTCAGTCGAGACAGCCTATGGCTACACCTTC; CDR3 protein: CASSYSVETAYGYTF
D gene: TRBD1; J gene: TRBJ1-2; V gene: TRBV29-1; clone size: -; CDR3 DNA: TGCAGCGTTGAGTGGCAGGGGGCAAACTATGGCTACACCTTC; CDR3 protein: CSVEWQGANYGYTF
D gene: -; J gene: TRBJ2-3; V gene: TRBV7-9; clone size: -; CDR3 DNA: TGTGCCAGCAGCTTACCGAGGGCCGAAACAGATACGCAGTATTTT; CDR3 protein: CASSLPRAETDTQYF
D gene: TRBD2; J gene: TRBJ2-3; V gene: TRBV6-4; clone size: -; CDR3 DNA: TGTGCCAGCAGTGAAGCGGGGGGCACAGATACGCAGTATTTT; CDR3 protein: CASSEAGGTDTQYF
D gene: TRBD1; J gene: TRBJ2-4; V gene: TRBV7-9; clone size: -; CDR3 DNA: TGTGCCAGCAGCTCGGACAGGGAGTGGCACATTCAGTACTTC; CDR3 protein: CASSSDREWHIQYF
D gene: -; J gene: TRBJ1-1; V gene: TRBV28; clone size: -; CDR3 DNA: TGTGCCAGCAGTTCAGCAGGGGCGAACACTGAAGCTTTCTTT; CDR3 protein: CASSSAGANTEAFF
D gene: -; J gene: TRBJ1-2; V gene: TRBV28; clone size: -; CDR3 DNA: TGTGCCAGCAGTTTATCCCTCCAGGGTATCTATGGCTACACCTTC; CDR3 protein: CASSLSLQGIYGYTF
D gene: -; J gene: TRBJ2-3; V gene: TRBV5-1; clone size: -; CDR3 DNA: TGCGCCAGCAGCTCTTATGTCCAATCAGATACGCAGTATTTT; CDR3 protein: CASSSYVQSDTQYF
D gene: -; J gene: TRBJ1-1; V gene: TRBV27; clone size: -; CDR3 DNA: TGTGCCAGCAGTTTAGGGGTGGCGAACACTGAAGCTTTCTTT; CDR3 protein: CASSLGVANTEAFF
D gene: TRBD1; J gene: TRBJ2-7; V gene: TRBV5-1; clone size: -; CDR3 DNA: TGCGCCAGCAGCTTGGAGTCAAAGGGGGCCAACCGGGGCAACTACGAGCAGTACTTC; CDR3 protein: CASSLESKGANRGNYEQYF
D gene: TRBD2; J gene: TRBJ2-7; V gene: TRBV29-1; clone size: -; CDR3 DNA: TGCAGCGCGACTAGCGGGAGGGCCCGGGAGCAGTACTTC; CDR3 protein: CSATSGRAREQYF